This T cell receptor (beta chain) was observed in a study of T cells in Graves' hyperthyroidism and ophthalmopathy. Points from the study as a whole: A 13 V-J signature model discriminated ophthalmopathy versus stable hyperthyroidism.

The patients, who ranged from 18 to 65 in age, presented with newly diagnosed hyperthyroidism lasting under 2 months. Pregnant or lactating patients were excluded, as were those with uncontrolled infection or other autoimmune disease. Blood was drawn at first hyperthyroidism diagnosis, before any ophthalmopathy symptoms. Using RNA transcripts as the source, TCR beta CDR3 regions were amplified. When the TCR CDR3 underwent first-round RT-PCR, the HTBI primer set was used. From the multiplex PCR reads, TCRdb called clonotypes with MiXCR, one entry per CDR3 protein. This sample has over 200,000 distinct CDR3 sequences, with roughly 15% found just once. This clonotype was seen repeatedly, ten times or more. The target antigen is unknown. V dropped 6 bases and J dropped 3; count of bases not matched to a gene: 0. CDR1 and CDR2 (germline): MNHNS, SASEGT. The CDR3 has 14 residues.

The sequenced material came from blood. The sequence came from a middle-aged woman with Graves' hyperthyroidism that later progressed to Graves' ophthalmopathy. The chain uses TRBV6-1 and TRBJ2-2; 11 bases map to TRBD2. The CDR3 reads CASRLAGDTGELFF. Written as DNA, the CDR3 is TGTGCCAGCAGACTAGCGGGAGACACCGGGGAGCTGTTTTTT.